This T cell receptor (beta chain) stems from a study of blood T cells in healthy people across ages. Study observations and caveats: It was the long-lived donors that had more naive CD4+ cells and higher diversity than aged donors.

Comment on this clonotype: The antigen is not known.

A J-beta primer mix and a sample-barcoded 5' primer were used in a second PCR of about 7 to 11 cycles. TCRdb re-analysed the 5' RACE reads in MiXCR, keeping a single row per CDR3 protein. This table holds hundreds of thousands of distinct CDR3 sequences, around three fifths found once. This CDR3 region has 14 residues. V lost 1 base to trimming and J lost 4 bases, with 8 bases between them. Germline CDR1 and CDR2: MGHRA and YSYEKL. Sequenced material: blood. This sequence originates from a man aged 35-49 years in good health. The chain carries TRBV4-1 and TRBJ2-1, with D unresolved. The CDR3 DNA follows: TGCGCCAGCAGCCAAGTTTTCCCTTACAATGAGCAGTTCTTC. It translates to CASSQVFPYNEQFF.